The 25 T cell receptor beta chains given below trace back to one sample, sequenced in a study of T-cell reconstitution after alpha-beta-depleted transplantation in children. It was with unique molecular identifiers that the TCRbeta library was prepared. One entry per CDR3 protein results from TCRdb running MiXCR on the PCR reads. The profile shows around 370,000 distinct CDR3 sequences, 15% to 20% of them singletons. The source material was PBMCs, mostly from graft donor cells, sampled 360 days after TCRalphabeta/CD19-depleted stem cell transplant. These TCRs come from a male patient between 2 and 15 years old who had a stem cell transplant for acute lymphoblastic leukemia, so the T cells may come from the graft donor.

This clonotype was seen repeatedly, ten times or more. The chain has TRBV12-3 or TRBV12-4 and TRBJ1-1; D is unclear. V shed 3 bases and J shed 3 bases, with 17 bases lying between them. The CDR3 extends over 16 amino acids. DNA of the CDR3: TGTGCCAGCAGTTTTGGGGAAGGACGACGGGACACTGAAGCTTTCTTT. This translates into CASSFGEGRRDTEAFF.

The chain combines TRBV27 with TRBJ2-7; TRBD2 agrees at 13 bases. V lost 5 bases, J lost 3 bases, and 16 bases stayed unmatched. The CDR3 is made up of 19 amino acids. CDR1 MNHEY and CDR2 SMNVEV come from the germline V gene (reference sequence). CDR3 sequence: CASSVNLGLAGRGDYEQYF. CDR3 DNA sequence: TGTGCCAGCAGTGTGAACTTGGGACTAGCGGGAAGGGGGGACTACGAGCAGTACTTC.

The CDR3 DNA reads TGCAGTGCCCCAGCCTTCGGGAGAGATAAATACGAGCAGTACTTC. Residues: CSAPAFGRDKYEQYF. V gene TRBV20-1 combines with J gene TRBJ2-7; TRBD2 is a possible D gene (6 bases). The V gene lost 6 bases and the J gene lost 4 bases, with 22 bases spanning the gap. The germline CDR1 and CDR2 sequences are DFQATT and SNEGSKA (reference sequence). The CDR3 runs 15 residues.

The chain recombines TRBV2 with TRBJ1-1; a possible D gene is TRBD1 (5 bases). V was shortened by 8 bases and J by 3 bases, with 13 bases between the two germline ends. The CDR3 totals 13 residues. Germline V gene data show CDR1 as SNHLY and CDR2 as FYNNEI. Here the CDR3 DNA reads TGTGCCAGCGGGGGGATGTGGGACACTGAAGCTTTCTTT. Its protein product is CASGGMWDTEAFF.

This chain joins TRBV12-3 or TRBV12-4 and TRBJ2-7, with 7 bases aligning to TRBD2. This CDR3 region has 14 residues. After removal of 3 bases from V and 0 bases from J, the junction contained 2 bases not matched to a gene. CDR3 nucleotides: TGTGCCAGCAGTTTGTGGGGGGGCTCCTACGAGCAGTACTTC. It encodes CASSLWGGSYEQYF.

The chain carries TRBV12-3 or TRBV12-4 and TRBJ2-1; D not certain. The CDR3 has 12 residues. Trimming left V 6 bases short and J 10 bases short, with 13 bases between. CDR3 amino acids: CASSPQIGEQFF. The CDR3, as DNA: TGTGCCAGCAGCCCCCAGATAGGAGAGCAGTTCTTC.

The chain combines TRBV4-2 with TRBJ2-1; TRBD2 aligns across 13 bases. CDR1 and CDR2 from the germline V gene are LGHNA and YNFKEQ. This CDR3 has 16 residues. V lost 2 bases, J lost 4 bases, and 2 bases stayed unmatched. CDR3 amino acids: CASSQQLAGGYNEQFF. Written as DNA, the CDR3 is TGTGCCAGCAGCCAACAACTAGCGGGAGGGTACAATGAGCAGTTCTTC.

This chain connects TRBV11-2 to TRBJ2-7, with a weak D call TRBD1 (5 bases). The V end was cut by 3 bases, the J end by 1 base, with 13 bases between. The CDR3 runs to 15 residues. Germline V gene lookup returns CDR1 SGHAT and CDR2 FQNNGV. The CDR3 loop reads CASSFRGIGSYEQYF. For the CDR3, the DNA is TGTGCCAGCAGCTTTAGGGGAATTGGGTCCTACGAGCAGTACTTC.

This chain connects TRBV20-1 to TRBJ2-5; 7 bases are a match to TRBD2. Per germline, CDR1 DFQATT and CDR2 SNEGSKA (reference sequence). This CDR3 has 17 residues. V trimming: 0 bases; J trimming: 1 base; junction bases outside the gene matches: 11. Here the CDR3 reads CSARDLGYGLVQETQYF. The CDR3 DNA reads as TGCAGTGCTAGAGACCTGGGGTACGGACTAGTCCAAGAGACCCAGTACTTC.

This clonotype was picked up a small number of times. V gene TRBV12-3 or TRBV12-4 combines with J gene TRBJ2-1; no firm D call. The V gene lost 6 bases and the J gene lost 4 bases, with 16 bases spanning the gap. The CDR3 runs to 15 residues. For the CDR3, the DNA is TGTGCCAGCAGCCCACCGCCGGCCATTTACAATGAGCAGTTCTTC. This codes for CASSPPPAIYNEQFF.

CDR3 sequence reads: CASTTGTGGLGEQFF. CDR3 in DNA: TGCGCCAGCACTACCGGGACAGGGGGCCTGGGTGAGCAGTTCTTC. The V call is TRBV5-1, the J call TRBJ2-1; the match to TRBD1 covers 12 bases. This CDR3 has 15 amino acids. In germline, CDR1 is SGHRS, CDR2 YFSETQ. V shed 6 bases and J 9 bases; nucleotides not matched to a gene: 10.

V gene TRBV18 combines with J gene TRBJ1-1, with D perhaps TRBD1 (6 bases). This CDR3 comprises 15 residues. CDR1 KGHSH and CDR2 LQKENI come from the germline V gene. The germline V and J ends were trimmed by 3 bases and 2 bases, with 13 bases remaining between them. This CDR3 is CASSPRTVQNTEAFF. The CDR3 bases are TGTGCCAGCTCACCCAGGACAGTCCAAAACACTGAAGCTTTCTTT.

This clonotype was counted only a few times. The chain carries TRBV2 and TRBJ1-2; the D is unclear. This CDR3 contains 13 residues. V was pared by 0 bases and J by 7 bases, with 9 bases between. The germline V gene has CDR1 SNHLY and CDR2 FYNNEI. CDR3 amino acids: CASSEAPFGGYTF. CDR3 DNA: TGTGCCAGCAGTGAAGCGCCCTTCGGTGGCTACACCTTC.

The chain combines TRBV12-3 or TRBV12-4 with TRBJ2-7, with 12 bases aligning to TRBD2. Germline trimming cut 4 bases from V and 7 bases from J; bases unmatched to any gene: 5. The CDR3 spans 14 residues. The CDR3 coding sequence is TGTGCCAGCAGTTCCTTGACTAGCGGGAGTGAGCAGTACTTC. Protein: CASSSLTSGSEQYF.

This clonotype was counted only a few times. CDR3 loop: CASSPTGRSDTQYF. Here the CDR3 DNA reads TGTGCCAGCAGCCCAACCGGGAGGTCAGATACGCAGTATTTT. J is TRBJ2-3 and V is TRBV3-1, with 7 positions matching TRBD2. The length of the CDR3 is 14 residues. After removal of 4 bases from V and 4 bases from J, the junction contained 5 bases not matched to a gene. In germline, CDR1 is LGHDT, CDR2 YNNKEL (reference sequence).

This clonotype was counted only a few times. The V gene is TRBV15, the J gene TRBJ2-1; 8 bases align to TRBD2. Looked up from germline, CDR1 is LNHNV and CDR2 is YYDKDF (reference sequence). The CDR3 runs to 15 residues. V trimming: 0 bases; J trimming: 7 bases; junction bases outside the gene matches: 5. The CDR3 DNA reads TGTGCCACCAGCAGAGATCCCGGGACTAGAAATGAGCAGTTCTTC. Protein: CATSRDPGTRNEQFF.

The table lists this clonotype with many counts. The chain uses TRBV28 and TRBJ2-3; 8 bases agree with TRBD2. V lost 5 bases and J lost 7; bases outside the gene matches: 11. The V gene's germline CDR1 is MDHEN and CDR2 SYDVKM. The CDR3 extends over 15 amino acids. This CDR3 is CASSASAGVANTQYF. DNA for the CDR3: TGTGCCAGCAGTGCGTCAGCGGGAGTTGCAAATACGCAGTATTTT.

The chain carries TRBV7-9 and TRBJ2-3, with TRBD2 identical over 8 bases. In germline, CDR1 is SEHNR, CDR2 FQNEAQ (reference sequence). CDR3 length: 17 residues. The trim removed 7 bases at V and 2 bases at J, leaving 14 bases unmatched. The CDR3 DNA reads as TGTGCCAGCACTATACAACAAAGCGGGAGTGCCACAGATACGCAGTATTTT. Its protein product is CASTIQQSGSATDTQYF. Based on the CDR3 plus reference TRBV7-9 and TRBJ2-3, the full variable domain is DTGVSQNPRHKITKRGQNVTFRCDPISEHNRLYWYRQTLGQGPEFLTYFQNEAQLEKSRLLSDRFSAERPKGSFSTLEIQRTEQGDSAMYLCASTIQQSGSATDTQYFGPGTRLTVL.

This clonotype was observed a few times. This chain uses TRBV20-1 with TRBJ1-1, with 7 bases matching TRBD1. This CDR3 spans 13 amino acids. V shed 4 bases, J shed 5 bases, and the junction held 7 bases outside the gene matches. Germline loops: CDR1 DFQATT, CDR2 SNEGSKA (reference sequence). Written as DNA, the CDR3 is TGCAGTGCTACCTCTGACAGGGCGACTGAAGCTTTCTTT. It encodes CSATSDRATEAFF.

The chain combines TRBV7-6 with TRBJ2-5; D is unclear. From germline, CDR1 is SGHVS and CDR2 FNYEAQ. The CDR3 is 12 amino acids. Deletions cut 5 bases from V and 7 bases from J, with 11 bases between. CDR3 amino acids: CASSNSLGTQYF. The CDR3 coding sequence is TGTGCCAGCAGCAACAGCTTGGGGACCCAGTACTTC.

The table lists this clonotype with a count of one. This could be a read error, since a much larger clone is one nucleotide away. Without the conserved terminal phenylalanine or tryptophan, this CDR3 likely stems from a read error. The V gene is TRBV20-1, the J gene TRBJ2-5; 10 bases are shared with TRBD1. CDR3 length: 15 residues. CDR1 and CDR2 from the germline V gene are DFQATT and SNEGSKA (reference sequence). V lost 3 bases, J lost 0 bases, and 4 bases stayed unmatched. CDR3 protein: CSASYGTGDQETQYY. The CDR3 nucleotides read TGCAGTGCTAGTTATGGGACAGGGGACCAAGAGACCCAGTACTAC.

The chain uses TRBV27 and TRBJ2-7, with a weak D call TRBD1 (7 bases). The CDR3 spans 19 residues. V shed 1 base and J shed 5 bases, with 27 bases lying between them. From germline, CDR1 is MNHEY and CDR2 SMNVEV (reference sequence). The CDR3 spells CASSLFPPYRAGGGDEQYF. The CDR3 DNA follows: TGTGCCAGCAGTTTATTCCCCCCTTACAGGGCAGGGGGAGGCGACGAGCAGTACTTC.

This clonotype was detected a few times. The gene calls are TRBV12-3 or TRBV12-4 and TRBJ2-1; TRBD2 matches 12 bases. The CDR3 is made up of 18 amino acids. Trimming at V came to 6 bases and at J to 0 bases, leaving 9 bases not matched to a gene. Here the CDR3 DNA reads TGTGCCAGCAGCCGGGGACTAGCGGGCCGGAGCTCCTACAATGAGCAGTTCTTC. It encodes CASSRGLAGRSSYNEQFF.

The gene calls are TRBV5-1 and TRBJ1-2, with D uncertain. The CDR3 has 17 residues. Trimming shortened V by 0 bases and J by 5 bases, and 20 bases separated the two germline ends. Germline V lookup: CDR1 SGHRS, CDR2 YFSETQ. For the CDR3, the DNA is TGCGCCAGCAGCTTGGGTAGTCAGATCCCCAGAAAGTATGGCTACACCTTC. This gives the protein CASSLGSQIPRKYGYTF. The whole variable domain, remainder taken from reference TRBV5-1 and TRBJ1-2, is KAGVTQTPRYLIKTRGQQVTLSCSPISGHRSVSWYQQTPGQGLQFLFEYFSETQRNKGNFPGRFSGRQFSNSRSEMNVSTLELGDSALYLCASSLGSQIPRKYGYTFGSGTRLTVV.

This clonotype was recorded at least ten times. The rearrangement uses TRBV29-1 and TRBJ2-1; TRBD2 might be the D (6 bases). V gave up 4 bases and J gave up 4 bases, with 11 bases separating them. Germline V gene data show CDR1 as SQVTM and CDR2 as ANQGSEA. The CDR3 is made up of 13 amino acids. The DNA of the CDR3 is TGCAGCGTTGGTGGAGGGGCATACAATGAGCAGTTCTTC. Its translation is CSVGGGAYNEQFF.